Listed here is a single T cell receptor beta chain. Germline assignment: CDR1 SGHRS and CDR2 YFSETQ. Trimming took off 0 bases at V and 4 bases at J, with 9 bases between the two ends. The CDR3 totals 14 residues. Authors' analysis steps: Using reference gene primer amplification, nucleated cell counts were estimated. Sequencing used immunoSEQ multiplex PCR; TCRdb keeps in-frame clones, though not all of them. V and J calls and clone size follow that table, whereas D and trimming were derived from the DNA. Of 170,000 or so clones listed, around 87% were seen once; the top ten hold approximately 2.5%. This specimen comes from a study of blood T cell repertoires in COVID-19. Background on the study: Whether acute or convalescent, the COVID-19 samples came from the United States, Italy and Spain.

The clonotype was recovered from a man aged 35 to 55 with active or convalescent COVID-19. The gene calls are TRBV5-1 and TRBJ2-3, with D maybe TRBD2 (6 bases). Sequencing input: peripheral blood. The CDR3 spells CASSLAWGADTQYF. CDR3 DNA sequence: TGCGCCAGCAGCTTGGCCTGGGGGGCAGATACGCAGTATTTT. The full variable domain, in which reference TRBV5-1 and TRBJ2-3 provide the parts outside the CDR3, is KAGVTQTPRYLIKTRGQQVTLSCSPISGHRSVSWYQQTPGQGLQFLFEYFSETQRNKGNFPGRFSGRQFSNSRSEMNVSTLELGDSALYLCASSLAWGADTQYFGPGTRLTVL.